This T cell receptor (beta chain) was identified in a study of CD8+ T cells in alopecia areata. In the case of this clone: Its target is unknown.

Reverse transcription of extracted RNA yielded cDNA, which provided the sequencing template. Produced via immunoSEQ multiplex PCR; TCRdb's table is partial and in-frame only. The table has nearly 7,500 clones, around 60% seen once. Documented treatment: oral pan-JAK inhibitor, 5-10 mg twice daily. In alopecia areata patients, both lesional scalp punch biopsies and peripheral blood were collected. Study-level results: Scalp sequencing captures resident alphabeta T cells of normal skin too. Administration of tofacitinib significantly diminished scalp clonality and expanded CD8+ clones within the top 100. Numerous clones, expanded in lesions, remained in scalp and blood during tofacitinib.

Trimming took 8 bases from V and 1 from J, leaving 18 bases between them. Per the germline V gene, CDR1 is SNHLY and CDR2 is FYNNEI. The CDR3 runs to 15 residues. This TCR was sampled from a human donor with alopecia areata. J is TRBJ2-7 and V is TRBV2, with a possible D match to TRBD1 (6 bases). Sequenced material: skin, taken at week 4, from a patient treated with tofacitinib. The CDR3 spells CASLGTLSTSYEQYF. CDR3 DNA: TGTGCCAGCTTAGGGACACTCTCTACATCCTACGAGCAGTACTTC.